This T cell receptor beta chain was captured in a study of cytomegalovirus exposure and HLA in healthy donors (dated by TCRdb to about 2017). In the study overall: In an earlier analysis of some 610 of the donors, approximately 260 Gb of sequence data and roughly 100 million unique TCR beta sequences from about 179 million T cells were reported. Every discovery cohort repertoire had been produced on one sequencing platform. Rather than using new phenotypic data, the later analysis identified candidate immune exposures from TCR beta sequences and from how often those sequences occurred across donors. In a later analysis, previously published TCR beta repertoires from 666 donors were re-analyzed and high-resolution HLA genotyping was added so that TCR occurrence patterns could be studied. Typing coverage varied by locus: about 620-630 donors for A, B, C, DRB1 and DQB1; around 560 for DQA1; over 600 for DPA1; some 470 for DPB1. Along with the roughly 670-subject first cohort, a separate validation cohort of around 120 different subjects was used. Among 398 genotyped donors of the cohort, an average of around 240,000 unique TCR beta nucleotide sequences were sequenced per donor, about a sixth of them non-productive. The study was designed to test whether signatures of past pathogen exposure could be identified by cataloging public T cell receptors. To predict cytomegalovirus infection status, the study combined high-throughput TCR immunosequencing, statistical association of individual TCRs with disease status, and machine learning. Approximately 300 gigabases of sequencing data and roughly 81 million unique TCR sequences made up an early release that covered under 750 HLA-typed donors. Of the approximately 400 genotyped donors, 65% to 90% fell in the genetic ancestry cluster associated with self-reported Caucasian donors. A later genetic analysis took genome-wide SNP genotypes for about three fifths of the roughly 670 donors and used that subset as a discovery cohort. In an earlier analysis of roughly 600 of the donors, high-throughput TCR beta sequencing was used to judge whether each TCR beta V gene segment behaved as functional or pseudogenic. HLA typing included class I and class II loci at four-digit resolution. Donor age, sex, ethnicity and CMV serostatus were compiled alongside the repertoire data. About five DR-DQ haplotypes were treated as single units for association and clustering because of strong linkage in the cohort. The study profiled the T cell repertoires of under 700 subjects by immunosequencing and related them to cytomegalovirus serostatus.

The study at large found these results: HLA typing was unavailable for some donors at each locus, so association tests used only the typed subset. According to a later analysis, TCR association rates differed among HLA loci, with DRB1 alleles showing the most associated TCRs and HLA-C alleles showing the fewest. For the cohort, immune exposure information was limited to CMV serostatus. In a later analysis, HLA-associated TCR beta chains showed more clonal expansion and lower generation probabilities than non-associated chains that were equally common. While some public TCRs were present in many individuals, most TCR sequences turned up only very rarely across donors. Broadly in line with IMGT annotations, most TCR beta V segments showed up in productive rearrangements about 87% or about 30% of the time in an earlier analysis of approximately 640 of the donors. The 87-base-pair reads could not distinguish some IMGT-functional V segments, including TRBV6-2 and TRBV6-3, so those segments were excluded. Roughly uniform sequencing depth across donors was assumed in presence/absence analyses, although this assumption may not hold. Because counts were too low, more than 15 rarely observed V segments, including chromosome 9 orphons, were excluded from the earlier analysis of fewer than 650 of the donors. According to a later analysis, most CMV-associated TCR beta chains appeared to be HLA-restricted, and the HLA associations seemed to be driven largely by CMV exposure. In a later genetic analysis, a missense DCLRE1C variant was associated with V-gene and J-gene trimming of TCR beta chains, and the association was replicated in an independent cohort. The study gave a list of 150 to 200 TCR beta chains associated with cytomegalovirus. A later genetic analysis reported fewer N-insertions in productive TCRs among donors in an Asian-associated ancestry cluster than the 666-donor mean. A further reported finding was that TCR beta sequences accurately predicted the HLA-A and HLA-B alleles for most subjects in the first cohort. Linkage disequilibrium might explain the correlated functional status among segregating V segments, but an unknown experimental factor could not be ruled out. A few of the identified cytomegalovirus-associated TCR beta chains were confirmed in vitro to be specific for cytomegalovirus antigens. Several of the top co-occurrence clusters appeared to be linked to parvovirus B19, influenza, CMV and Epstein-Barr virus, according to a later analysis. Specific HLA alleles were associated with 15,000 to 20,000 TCR beta sequences at a false discovery rate of 0.05 in a later analysis. When HLA alleles, especially DR and DQ, strongly co-occurred, TCR associations were difficult to assign to individual alleles. This cohort had only TCR beta chains sequenced, and the lack of alpha or paired-chain data limited which features could be detected. The authors suggested that the approach could potentially be extended to other disease states and immunological phenotypes. A group of highly shared sequence variants was considered likely to be a technical artifact of the sequencing pipeline. In both the original and validation cohorts, the classifier was reported to diagnose cytomegalovirus status with high specificity and sensitivity.

In total, roughly 670 healthy bone marrow donors made up the cohort. At the time of sampling, every cohort member was nominally healthy, though immune exposures that went unrecorded were likely present. The donor was CMV seropositive and belonged to the group of 250 to 350 seropositive cohort members. A peripheral blood sample was provided by each donor, and peripheral blood mononuclear cells were used for TCR beta sequencing. The Qiagen DNeasy Blood Extraction Kit was used to extract genomic DNA from the blood cell samples. Preparation of the library involved the immunoSEQ multiplex PCR assay. The multiplex PCR relied on a mix of 60 forward primers for TCR Vbeta segments and 13 reverse primers for TCR Jbeta segments. A multiplex PCR assay on genomic DNA amplified the CDR3 region of rearranged TCR beta genes. On the Illumina HiSeq System, the amplified TCR beta libraries were sequenced as 87-base-pair reads. The published analysis was carried out like this. A later analysis counted tens of millions of unique TCR beta chains across the 650 to 700 repertoires, and approximately 11 million of these chains were shared by at least two donors. A nearest-neighbor algorithm error-corrected the raw reads and collapsed the reads into unique sequences, merging closely related sequences to remove PCR and sequencing errors. V, D and J gene segments were assigned by aligning CDR3 sequences to IMGT reference sequences. For a sequence to be retained, a match of at least six nucleotides was required to both a V gene segment and a J gene segment. Rearrangements were classified as productive when the CDR3 lacked stop codons and remained in frame with V and J, and all other rearrangements were classified as non-productive. Following IMGT convention, CDR3 was defined as the stretch from the second conserved V-encoded cysteine up to the conserved J-encoded phenylalanine. In an earlier analysis of 550 to 650 of the donors, sequences lacking an unambiguous match to a single V gene segment were excluded. An earlier analysis of 587 of the donors classified V segments as functional when productive rearrangements were above 56.7% and as segregating when the standard deviation between donors was above 5%. A statistical classification framework was built to diagnose cytomegalovirus status from the catalog of TCR beta chain sequences. V and J gene assignment, in a later analysis, came from comparing TCR nucleotide sequences with IMGT/GENE-DB human TR gene sequences. Using the TCRdist pipeline, a later analysis assigned CDR3 sequences along with most-parsimonious VDJ recombination scenarios. In a later analysis, each TCR beta chain was defined by its CDR3 amino acid sequence together with its V-gene family, and reads without a unique V-gene family were excluded. In a later analysis, 500 to 650 highly shared, low-generation-probability nucleotide sequences were removed to address suspected cross-contamination and a sequencing artifact. In a later analysis, a clonal expansion index for each public chain was calculated from normalized within-repertoire ranks of inferred template counts. In a later analysis, generation probabilities were computed using a VDJ recombination model fitted to out-of-frame rearrangements, and the results were checked against IGoR. In a later analysis, TCR-TCR, TCR-HLA and TCR-CMV co-occurrence was scored with hypergeometric tests, and a repertoire-size bias correction was applied to TCR pairs. In a later analysis, false discovery rates were estimated by permuting HLA or CMV assignments 20 times. In a later analysis, co-occurring TCRs were grouped using DBSCAN, with TCRdist sequence similarity added in when clustering inside HLA-allele-positive subsets. For co-occurrence clustering, repertoires with fewer than 30,000 or more than 120,000 public chains were excluded, along with four or five repertoires with anomalous nucleotide sharing. This is the immuneACCESS table as TCRdb keeps it, with only in-frame sequences that have V and J called. A part of the clones is gone; compared with another copy, unresolved V genes explain less than half, and the rest is unexplained. V and J calls and clone size follow that table, whereas D and trimming were derived from the DNA. The sample table shows about 160,000 clones, and about four fifths are seen once. 1% of the sample is held by the ten biggest clonotypes.

From its cysteine to its phenylalanine, the CDR3 spans 13 amino acids. The kept DNA is CDR3 alone, 39 bases in frame from the first base. V is shortened by 7 bases, J by 5 bases, and the region joining them spans 14 bases. The germline V gene encodes CDR1 SGHTA and CDR2 FQGNSA. Worth noting for this clone: Its cognate antigen has yet to be identified. Base qualities are not at hand, and no much larger clone is one base apart.

This clonotype was sampled from a woman in her fifties or sixties in good health and CMV-seropositive. What was sequenced was PBMCs. The chain is assembled from TRBV7-2 and TRBJ1-2, with no confident D gene call. The CDR3 here reads CASNPERGYGYTF. The bases read TGTGCCAGCAACCCTGAACGGGGTTATGGCTACACCTTC.